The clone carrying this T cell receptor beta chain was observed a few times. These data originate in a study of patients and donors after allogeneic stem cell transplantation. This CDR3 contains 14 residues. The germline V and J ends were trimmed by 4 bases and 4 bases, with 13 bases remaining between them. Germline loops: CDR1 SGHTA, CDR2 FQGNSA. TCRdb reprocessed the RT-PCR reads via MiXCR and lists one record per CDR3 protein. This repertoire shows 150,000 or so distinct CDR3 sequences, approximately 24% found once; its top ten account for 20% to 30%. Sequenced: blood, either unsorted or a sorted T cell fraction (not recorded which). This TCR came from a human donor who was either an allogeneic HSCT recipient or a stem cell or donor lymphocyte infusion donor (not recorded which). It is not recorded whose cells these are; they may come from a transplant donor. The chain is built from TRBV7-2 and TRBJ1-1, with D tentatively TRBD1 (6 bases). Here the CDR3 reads CASSWGGHGTEAFF. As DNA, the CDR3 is TGTGCCAGCAGCTGGGGGGGGCATGGCACTGAAGCTTTCTTT. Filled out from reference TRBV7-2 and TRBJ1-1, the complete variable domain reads GAGVSQSPSNKVTEKGKDVELRCDPISGHTALYWYRQSLGQGLEFLIYFQGNSAPDKSGLPSDRFSAERTGGSVSTLTIQRTQQEDSAVYLCASSWGGHGTEAFFGQGTRLTVV.